This entry features one TCR beta chain sequence. The data were taken from a study of blood T cell repertoires in COVID-19. About the study: The United States, Italy and Spain provided the acute and convalescent COVID-19 samples.

Trimming took 3 bases from V and 2 from J, leaving 8 bases between them. This CDR3 has 14 residues. Per the germline V gene, CDR1 is MDHEN and CDR2 is SYDVKM. Using immunoSEQ multiplex PCR, the repertoire was profiled, and TCRdb retains in-frame clones only, with some absent. The sample contains about 210,000 clones, approximately 85% of which appear only once. The J gene is TRBJ1-3, the V gene TRBV28; D uncertain. This receptor was identified in a man in his forties or fifties with COVID-19, enrolled during active disease. Sequencing was carried out using peripheral blood. CDR3 in DNA: TGTGCCAGCAGTTTCGGAGCAACTGGAAACACCATATATTTT. As protein: CASSFGATGNTIYF.